A selection of T cell receptor beta chains follows, all from one sample in a study of T cell responses to AZD1222 COVID-19 vaccine. Method: immunoSEQ multiplex PCR; TCRdb's copy keeps in-frame clones and lacks some. The table records about 92,000 clones, about nine tenths of them present only once. The sequencing here drew on peripheral blood, taken on day 0 of AZD1222 vaccination. These receptors were obtained from an adult in good health. Each CDR3 is given with its conserved first and last residue. The D gene is left open where the match is weak. For some rows the clone size is stated as once, few or many, or as a class when expanded; others skip it.

clone_size j_call d_call v_call cdr3_nt cdr3_aa
- TRBJ2-3 TRBD2 TRBV6-6 TGTGCCAGCAGTTACTCGGGAGGGAGAGGGTCAGATACGCAGTATTTT CASSYSGGRGSDTQYF
- TRBJ1-3 - TRBV18 TGTGCCAGCTCACCAAACTCGTCCGGGGGGCCTGGAAACACCATATATTTT CASSPNSSGGPGNTIYF
- TRBJ2-3 - TRBV7-9 TGTGCCAGCAGCTTGACGGGAGATACGCAGTATTTT CASSLTGDTQYF
- TRBJ2-7 TRBD1 TRBV11-2 TGTGCCAGCAGAGGGCCGAGGGGGCCTCACGAGCAGTACTTC CASRGPRGPHEQYF
- TRBJ2-3 TRBD2 TRBV6-6 TGTGCCAGCAGACGGACTAGAGATACGCAGTATTTT CASRRTRDTQYF
- TRBJ2-5 TRBD1 TRBV19 TGTGCCAGTAGTATAGGGGTTGGACAGGGGCACGAGACCCAGTACTTC CASSIGVGQGHETQYF
- TRBJ2-1 - TRBV12-3/TRBV12-4 TGTGCCAGCAGCCCTAGGCGGGAGCAGTTCTTC CASSPRREQFF
- TRBJ2-2 - TRBV28 TGTGCCAGCAGTTTATCCCAATACACCGGGGAGCTGTTTTTT CASSLSQYTGELFF
- TRBJ2-2 TRBD1 TRBV2 TGTGCCAGCAGGAAAACAGGGGCGAACACCGGGGAGCTGTTTTTT CASRKTGANTGELFF
- TRBJ1-3 - TRBV18 TGTGCCAGCTCACCACCGTCGGGGGGCGCGATCTCTGGAAACACCATATATTTT CASSPPSGGAISGNTIYF
- TRBJ2-7 TRBD2 TRBV18 TGTGCCAGCTCACCGGGACTAGCGGGGATCGACGAGCAGTACTTC CASSPGLAGIDEQYF
- TRBJ1-5 - TRBV6-5 TGTGCCAGCAGCCGGGACCTAAGCAATCAGCCCCAGCATTTT CASSRDLSNQPQHF
- TRBJ1-2 - TRBV12-3/TRBV12-4 TGTGCCAGCAGTTTAAGGGATAACTATGGCTACACCTTC CASSLRDNYGYTF
- TRBJ1-4 TRBD1 TRBV7-7 TGTGCTAGCAGCCGTACGACAGGGTTTAATGAAAAACTGTTTTTT CASSRTTGFNEKLFF
- TRBJ2-1 - TRBV7-9 TGTGCCAGCGGACGGACCCGGGGCACTGGAAATGAGCAGTTCTTC CASGRTRGTGNEQFF
- TRBJ1-4 TRBD1 TRBV2 TGTGCCAGCAGTGAAACAGGGGAGGAAAAACTGTTTTTT CASSETGEEKLFF
- TRBJ1-1 TRBD1 TRBV19 TGTGCCAGTAGTAACCCAGGGGGGAACACTGAAGCTTTCTTT CASSNPGGNTEAFF
- TRBJ1-3 - TRBV6-6 TGTGCCAGCAGTTTCGACCTAGCCAGAGGAAACACCATATATTTT CASSFDLARGNTIYF
once TRBJ2-5 - TRBV4-2 TGTGCCAGCAGCCAAGAACTGAGAGGGGGCGGGGCCCAGTACTTC CASSQELRGGGAQYF
- TRBJ2-2 - TRBV21-1 TGTGCCAGCAACGGAAGGGGGTTTGCTCCCGGGGAGCTGTTTTTT CASNGRGFAPGELFF
- TRBJ1-5 - TRBV6-5 TGTGCCAGCAGCCTCCGGCAGGGCGGCAATCAGCCCCAGCATTTT CASSLRQGGNQPQHF
- TRBJ1-6 - TRBV4-1 TGCGCCAGCAGCCAAAGCGGGAACTATAATTCACCCCTCCACTTT CASSQSGNYNSPLHF
- TRBJ2-7 TRBD2 TRBV7-8 TGTGCCAGCAGCCGCGGGGGAGAGGGATCCTACGAGCAGTACTTC CASSRGGEGSYEQYF
- TRBJ2-5 - TRBV11-2 TGTGCCAGCAGCTTGACTATTCCAGCGAAAGAGACCCAGTACTTC CASSLTIPAKETQYF
- TRBJ1-4 - TRBV27 TGTGCCAGCAGTACAACAGGCGCTAGGAATGAAAAACTGTTTTTT CASSTTGARNEKLFF
once TRBJ1-1 - TRBV9 TGTGCCAGCAGCGTAGTGGGCAGGGGCGTAGTCGGCACTGAAGCTTTCTTT CASSVVGRGVVGTEAFF
- TRBJ1-6 - TRBV27 TGTGCCAGCAGCTCCGGGACTAGCCTCCCAAATTCACCCCTCCACTTT CASSSGTSLPNSPLHF
- TRBJ2-7 - TRBV7-5 TGTGTCAGAAGCTTCCGCGCGCAGACCTACGAGCAGTACTTC CVRSFRAQTYEQYF
- TRBJ1-4 TRBD1 TRBV3-1/TRBV3-2 TGTGCCAGCAGCCTTCAGGGGGCCGTTGAAAAACTGTTTTTT CASSLQGAVEKLFF
- TRBJ1-6 TRBD1 TRBV5-1 TGCGCCAGCAGCCACGATGGACAGGGGCAAGGTTCACCCCTCCACTTT CASSHDGQGQGSPLHF
few TRBJ2-7 - TRBV5-4 TGTGCCAGCAGCTTAAGCCAAACAGGGTTCCACGAGCAGTACTTC CASSLSQTGFHEQYF
- TRBJ1-5 - TRBV6-6 TGTGCCAGCAGGGAACAGGGTCGGTCCGGCCAGCCCCAGCATTTT CASREQGRSGQPQHF
few TRBJ1-1 - TRBV30 TGTGCCTGGAGTTGGCGATCCAACACTGAAGCTTTCTTT CAWSWRSNTEAFF
- TRBJ1-2 - TRBV29-1 TGCAGCGAATTCCTGGGCGGAGAGACTAACTATGGCTACACCTTC CSEFLGGETNYGYTF
- TRBJ2-5 TRBD2 TRBV24-1 TGTGCCACCAGTGGCCGGACTAGCGGGCAAGAGACCCAGTACTTC CATSGRTSGQETQYF
- TRBJ2-3 TRBD2 TRBV4-1 TGCGCCAGCGGCACTTCCGGCCGAGCGGGAAGAGATACGCAGTATTTT CASGTSGRAGRDTQYF
- TRBJ1-1 - TRBV27 TGTGCCAGCAGTTTATCGTTCCGGGTGAACACTGAAGCTTTCTTT CASSLSFRVNTEAFF
- TRBJ1-1 - TRBV12-3/TRBV12-4 TGTGCCAGCAGTCCAGGAACTGAAGCTTTCTTT CASSPGTEAFF